The 20 T cell receptor beta chains presented below share a single source sample, sequenced in a study of cytomegalovirus exposure and HLA in healthy donors. PCR was performed using 60 Vbeta and 13 Jbeta primers. Sequenced by immunoSEQ multiplex PCR; TCRdb stores in-frame clones only, minus some. Of about 180,000 clones detected, 70% to 75% appear once; the ten largest clones hold about 2.7%. What was sequenced was PBMCs. The receptors originated from a male donor in good health and CMV-seronegative.

Comment on this clone: The same CDR3 can be traced to other DNA sequences in this sample. V is TRBV28 and J is TRBJ1-2; D is possibly TRBD1 (5 bases). CDR3 length: 13 amino acids. Germline V lookup: CDR1 MDHEN, CDR2 SYDVKM. V lost 6 bases to trimming and J lost 2 bases, with 10 bases between them. CDR3 in DNA: TGTGCCAGCAGCTTCCAGGGCAACTATGGCTACACCTTC. This codes for CASSFQGNYGYTF.

This chain connects TRBV28 to TRBJ1-1; D gene ambiguous. Trimming cost V 0 bases and J 0 bases, with 8 bases left between them. The CDR3 spans 15 residues. Germline V lookup: CDR1 MDHEN, CDR2 SYDVKM. CDR3 DNA: TGTGCCAGCAGTTTATGGGCCAACATGAACACTGAAGCTTTCTTT. Its translation: CASSLWANMNTEAFF.

This clone was seen more than once but under ten times. The chain couples TRBV27 to TRBJ2-1; D remains unclear. V dropped 0 bases and J dropped 5 bases, with 8 bases sitting between them. This CDR3 is built from 14 residues. CDR1 and CDR2 (germline): MNHEY, SMNVEV (reference sequence). CDR3 residues: CASSLSAQNNEQFF. For the CDR3, the DNA is TGTGCCAGCAGTTTATCGGCACAGAACAATGAGCAGTTCTTC.

The rearrangement links TRBV30 to TRBJ1-3; D gene uncertain. The CDR3 runs to 17 residues. V was pared by 2 bases and J by 4 bases, with 21 bases between. CDR1 and CDR2 from the germline V gene are GTSNPN and SVGIG (reference sequence). CDR3 loop: CAWSLDAPGRAGNTIYF. CDR3 sequence (DNA): TGTGCCTGGAGTTTAGACGCCCCTGGGCGAGCAGGAAACACCATATATTTT.

This clone occurred once. The J gene is TRBJ1-4, the V gene TRBV5-1, with 7 nucleotides matching TRBD1. V shed 4 bases and J 4 bases; nucleotides not matched to a gene: 4. The V gene's germline CDR1 is SGHRS and CDR2 YFSETQ. The CDR3 totals 14 residues. The CDR3: CASSMGQFNEKLFF. The DNA of the CDR3 is TGCGCCAGCAGCATGGGACAGTTTAATGAAAAACTGTTTTTT.

V usage is TRBV6-5 and J usage is TRBJ2-1; D unclear. Trimming left V 0 bases short and J 9 bases short, with 9 bases between. This CDR3 contains 13 residues. Germline values: CDR1 MNHEY, CDR2 SVGAGI. DNA for the CDR3: TGTGCCAGCAGTTACTCCAGCCAGCGTGAGCAGTTCTTC. Translating gives CASSYSSQREQFF.

The CDR3, as DNA: TGTGCCAGCAGTCCGACAGGGGACCACTATGGCTACACCTTC. Protein product: CASSPTGDHYGYTF. The chain employs TRBV6-6 and TRBJ1-2, with 8 bases aligning to TRBD1. This CDR3 region has 14 residues. The trim removed 5 bases at V and 3 bases at J, leaving 5 bases unmatched. Germline V gene data show CDR1 as MNHNY and CDR2 as SVGAGI (reference sequence).

The chain combines TRBV27 with TRBJ2-3; D unclear. CDR3 length equals 12 residues. V lost 1 base to trimming and J lost 4 bases, with 3 bases between them. Germline lookup yields CDR1 MNHEY and CDR2 SMNVEV (reference sequence). The DNA of the CDR3 is TGTGCCAGCAGTTTATGGCCAGATACGCAGTATTTT. This encodes CASSLWPDTQYF.

This clone was counted between two and nine times. V usage is TRBV15 and J usage is TRBJ2-3; TRBD2 matches at 8 bases. Germline assignment: CDR1 LNHNV and CDR2 YYDKDF (reference sequence). The CDR3 totals 14 residues. Trimming removed 0 bases from V and 11 bases from J; junction bases left unmatched: 7. CDR3 sequence: CATSRELAEPGQYF. The CDR3 nucleotides are TGTGCCACCAGCAGAGAACTAGCGGAGCCCGGGCAGTATTTT.

The chain couples TRBV5-1 to TRBJ2-1, with 8 bases matching TRBD1. The CDR3 consists of 14 residues. CDR1 is SGHRS and CDR2 is YFSETQ in the germline V gene. V shed 2 bases, J shed 6 bases, and the junction held 4 bases outside the gene matches. CDR3 in DNA: TGCGCCAGCAGCTTCGGACAGGGCGGCAATGAGCAGTTCTTC. Its protein product is CASSFGQGGNEQFF.

This clone was found once. A junction boundary mismatches the germline segment, possibly from a read error. The rearrangement links TRBV7-9 to TRBJ1-5; D gene uncertain. CDR3 length equals 14 residues. Germline-derived CDR1 and CDR2 are SEHNR and FQNEAQ (reference sequence). DNA of the CDR3: TGTTCCAGCGCTATAGTCCTTTTTTCTCAGCCCCAGCATTTT. This translates into CSSAIVLFSQPQHF.

The chain employs TRBV6-6 and TRBJ2-7; TRBD2 matches 8 bases. CDR1 and CDR2 (germline): MNHNY, SVGAGI (reference sequence). This CDR3 is built from 15 residues. V lost 1 base, J lost 5 bases, and 7 bases stayed unmatched. In DNA, the CDR3 is TGTGCCAGCAGTTACTTTCCGGGGGGGAAGCACGAGCAGTACTTC. Its translation is CASSYFPGGKHEQYF.

This clone was seen a handful of times. This chain joins TRBV6-5 and TRBJ2-1; 13 bases line up with TRBD2. This CDR3 comprises 16 residues. Germline V gives CDR1 MNHEY, CDR2 SVGAGI. The J segment lost 6 bases and the V segment lost 4 bases, leaving 6 bases of the junction unmatched. In DNA, the CDR3 is TGTGCCAGCAGTTCCTGGACTAGCGGGAGCGGCAATGAGCAGTTCTTC. This codes for CASSSWTSGSGNEQFF.

This clone was seen just once. This chain links TRBV6-1 with TRBJ2-7; 11 nucleotides agree with TRBD1. CDR3 length equals 14 residues. V trimming: 4 bases; J trimming: 2 bases; junction bases outside the gene matches: 1. The germline V gene encodes CDR1 MNHNS and CDR2 SASEGT. In DNA, the CDR3 is TGTGCCAGCAGTGTGGGACAGGGGGCCTACGAGCAGTACTTC. Its protein is CASSVGQGAYEQYF.

This clone appeared a single time. The chain is built from TRBV9 and TRBJ2-3; D may be TRBD2 (6 bases). The CDR3 has 18 amino acids. CDR1 is SGDLS and CDR2 is YYNGEE in the germline V gene. Deletions cut 1 base from V and 1 base from J, with 19 bases between. This chain's CDR3 is CASSVFGGNARGTDTQYF. The DNA for the CDR3 is TGTGCCAGCAGCGTATTTGGGGGGAACGCTCGGGGCACAGATACGCAGTATTTT.

The gene calls are TRBV19 and TRBJ1-4; 7 positions match TRBD1. In germline, CDR1 is LNHDA, CDR2 SQIVND (reference sequence). V shed 3 bases and J 8 bases; nucleotides not matched to a gene: 9. The CDR3 extends over 15 amino acids. The CDR3 reads CASSIRGATQEKLFF. The CDR3 DNA reads as TGTGCCAGTAGTATCAGGGGGGCAACGCAAGAAAAACTGTTTTTT.

CDR3 residues: CASSYSTETQYF. The DNA of the CDR3 is TGTGCCAGCAGTTATAGCACCGAGACCCAGTACTTC. V and J are TRBV2 and TRBJ2-5; D is unresolved. The germline gives CDR1 SNHLY, CDR2 FYNNEI. The CDR3 consists of 12 residues. Trimming stripped 5 bases from V and 5 bases from J, with 9 bases between.

The rearrangement joins TRBV28 to TRBJ2-1; D remains unclear. The V end lost 5 bases, the J end lost 5 bases, and 7 bases lay between the germline ends. CDR3 length: 12 residues. Germline CDR1 and CDR2: MDHEN and SYDVKM. The CDR3 region is CASSRANNEQFF. As DNA, the CDR3 is TGTGCCAGCAGTCGAGCGAACAATGAGCAGTTCTTC.

A single count supports this clone. This chain uses TRBV30 with TRBJ1-5; no definite D call. Trimming left V 2 bases short and J 13 bases short, with 9 bases between. The CDR3 totals 10 residues. Germline CDR1 GTSNPN, CDR2 SVGIG (reference sequence). The CDR3 sequence is CAWSPGYQHF. The CDR3 DNA follows: TGTGCCTGGAGTCCCGGGTATCAGCATTTT.

This clone was observed a few times. The chain uses TRBV18 and TRBJ1-5, with D maybe TRBD1 (6 bases). Germline lookup yields CDR1 KGHSH and CDR2 LQKENI. The CDR3 sequence is 15 residues long. The germline V and J ends were trimmed by 3 bases and 2 bases, with 11 bases remaining between them. CDR3 sequence reads: CASSPIHRGNQPQHF. In DNA form, the CDR3 reads TGTGCCAGCTCACCCATTCACAGGGGCAATCAGCCCCAGCATTTT.